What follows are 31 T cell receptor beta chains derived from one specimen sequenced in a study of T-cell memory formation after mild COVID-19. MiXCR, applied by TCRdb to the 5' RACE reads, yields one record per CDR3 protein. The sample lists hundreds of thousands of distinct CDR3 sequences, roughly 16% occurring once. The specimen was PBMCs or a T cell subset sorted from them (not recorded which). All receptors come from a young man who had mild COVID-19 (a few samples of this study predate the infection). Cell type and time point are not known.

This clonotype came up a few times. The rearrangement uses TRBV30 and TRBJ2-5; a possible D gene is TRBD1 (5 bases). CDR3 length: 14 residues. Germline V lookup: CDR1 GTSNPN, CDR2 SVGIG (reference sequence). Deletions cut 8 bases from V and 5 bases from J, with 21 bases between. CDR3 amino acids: CAVNGAHNRETQYF. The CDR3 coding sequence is TGTGCCGTGAATGGGGCACACAACCGGGAGACCCAGTACTTC.

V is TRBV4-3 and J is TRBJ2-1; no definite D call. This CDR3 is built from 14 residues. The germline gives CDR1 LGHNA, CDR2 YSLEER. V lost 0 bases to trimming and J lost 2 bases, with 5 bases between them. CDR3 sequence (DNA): TGCGCCAGCAGCCAAGACACAGCCTACAATGAGCAGTTCTTC. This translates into CASSQDTAYNEQFF.

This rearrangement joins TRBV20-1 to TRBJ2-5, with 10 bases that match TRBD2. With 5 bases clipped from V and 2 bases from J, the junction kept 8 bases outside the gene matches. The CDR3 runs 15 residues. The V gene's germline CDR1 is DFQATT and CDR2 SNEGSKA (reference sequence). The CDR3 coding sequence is TGCAGTGCTCTCCGAGCGGGGGGGGATCAAGAGACCCAGTACTTC. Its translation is CSALRAGGDQETQYF.

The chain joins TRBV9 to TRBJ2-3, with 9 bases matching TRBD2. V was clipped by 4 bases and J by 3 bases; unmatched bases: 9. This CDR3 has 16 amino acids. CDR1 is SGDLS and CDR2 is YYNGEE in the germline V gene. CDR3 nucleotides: TGTGCCAGCAGCCCGAGACCAGCGGGGGGAACAGATACGCAGTATTTT. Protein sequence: CASSPRPAGGTDTQYF.

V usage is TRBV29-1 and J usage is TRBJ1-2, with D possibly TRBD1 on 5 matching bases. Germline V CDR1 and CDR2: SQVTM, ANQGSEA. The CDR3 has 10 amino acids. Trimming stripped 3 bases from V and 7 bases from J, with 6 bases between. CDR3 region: CSVEGGGYTF. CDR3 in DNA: TGCAGCGTTGAGGGGGGTGGCTACACCTTC.

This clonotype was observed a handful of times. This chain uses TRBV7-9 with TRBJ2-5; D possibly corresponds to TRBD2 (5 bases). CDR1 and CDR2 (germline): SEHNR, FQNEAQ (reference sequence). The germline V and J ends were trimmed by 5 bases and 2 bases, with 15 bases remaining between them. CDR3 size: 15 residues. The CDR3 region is CASSPRAPGQETQYF. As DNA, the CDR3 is TGTGCCAGCAGCCCTAGAGCACCGGGGCAAGAGACCCAGTACTTC.

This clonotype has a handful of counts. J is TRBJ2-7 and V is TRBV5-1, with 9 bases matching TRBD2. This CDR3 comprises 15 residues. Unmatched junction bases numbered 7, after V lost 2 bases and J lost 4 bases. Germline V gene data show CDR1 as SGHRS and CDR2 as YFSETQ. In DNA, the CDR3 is TGCGCCAGCAGCTTAGCTAGCGGGGAGCTGTACGAGCAGTACTTC. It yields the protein CASSLASGELYEQYF. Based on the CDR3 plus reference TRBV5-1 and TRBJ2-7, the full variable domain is KAGVTQTPRYLIKTRGQQVTLSCSPISGHRSVSWYQQTPGQGLQFLFEYFSETQRNKGNFPGRFSGRQFSNSRSEMNVSTLELGDSALYLCASSLASGELYEQYFGPGTRLTVT.

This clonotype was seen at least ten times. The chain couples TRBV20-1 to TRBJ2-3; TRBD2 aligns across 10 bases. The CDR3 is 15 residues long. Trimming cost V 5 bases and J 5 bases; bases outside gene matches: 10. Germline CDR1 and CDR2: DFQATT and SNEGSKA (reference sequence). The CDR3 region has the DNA TGCAGTGCTGCAGACAGCGGGGGGGCGGGAGATACGCAGTATTTT. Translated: CSAADSGGAGDTQYF.

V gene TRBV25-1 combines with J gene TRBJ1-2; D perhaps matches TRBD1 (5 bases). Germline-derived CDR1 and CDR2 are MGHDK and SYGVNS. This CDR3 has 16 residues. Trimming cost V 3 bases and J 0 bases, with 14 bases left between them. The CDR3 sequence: CASSESKGQANYGYTF. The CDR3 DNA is TGTGCCAGCAGTGAGAGCAAGGGGCAAGCTAACTATGGCTACACCTTC.

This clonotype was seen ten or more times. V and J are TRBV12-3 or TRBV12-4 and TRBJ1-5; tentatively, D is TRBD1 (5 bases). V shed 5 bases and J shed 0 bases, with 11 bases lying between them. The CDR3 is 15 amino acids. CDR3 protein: CASSTRTLSNQPQHF. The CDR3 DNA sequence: TGTGCCAGCAGTACCCGGACACTTAGCAATCAGCCCCAGCATTTT.

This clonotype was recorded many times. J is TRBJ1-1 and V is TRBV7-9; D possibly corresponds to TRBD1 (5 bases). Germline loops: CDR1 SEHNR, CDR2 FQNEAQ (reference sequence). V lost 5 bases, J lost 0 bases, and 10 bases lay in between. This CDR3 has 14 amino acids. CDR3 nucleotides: TGTGCCAGCAGCATAGTGACAGTGAACACTGAAGCTTTCTTT. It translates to CASSIVTVNTEAFF.

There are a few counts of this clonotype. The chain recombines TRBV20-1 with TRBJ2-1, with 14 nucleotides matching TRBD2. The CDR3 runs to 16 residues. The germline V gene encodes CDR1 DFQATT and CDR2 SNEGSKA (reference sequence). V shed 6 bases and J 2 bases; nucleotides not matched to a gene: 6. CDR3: CSAGLAGGLAYNEQFF. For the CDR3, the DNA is TGCAGTGCCGGACTAGCGGGGGGTCTAGCCTACAATGAGCAGTTCTTC.

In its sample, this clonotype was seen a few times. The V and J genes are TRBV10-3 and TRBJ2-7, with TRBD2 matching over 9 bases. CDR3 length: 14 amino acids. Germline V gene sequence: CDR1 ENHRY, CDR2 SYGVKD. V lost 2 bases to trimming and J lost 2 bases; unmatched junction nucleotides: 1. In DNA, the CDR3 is TGTGCCATCAGTGAGCTAGCGGGACCCTACGAGCAGTACTTC. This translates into CAISELAGPYEQYF.

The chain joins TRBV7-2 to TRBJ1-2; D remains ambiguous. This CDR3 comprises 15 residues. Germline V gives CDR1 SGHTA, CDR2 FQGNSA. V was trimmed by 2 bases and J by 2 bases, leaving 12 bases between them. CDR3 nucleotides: TGTGCCAGCAGCTTAAGGGCAGCAGCCAACTATGGCTACACCTTC. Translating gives CASSLRAAANYGYTF.

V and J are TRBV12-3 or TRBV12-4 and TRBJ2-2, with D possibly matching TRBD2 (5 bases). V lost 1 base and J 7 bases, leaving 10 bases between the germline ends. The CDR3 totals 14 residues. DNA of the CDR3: TGTGCCAGCAGTTTAGGGGAAGGGAGCGGGGAGCTGTTTTTT. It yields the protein CASSLGEGSGELFF.

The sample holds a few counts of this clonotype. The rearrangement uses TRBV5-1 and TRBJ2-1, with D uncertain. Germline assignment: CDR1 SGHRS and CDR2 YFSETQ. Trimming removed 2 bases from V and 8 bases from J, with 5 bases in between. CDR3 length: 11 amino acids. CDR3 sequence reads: CASSFFDEQFF. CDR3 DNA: TGCGCCAGCAGCTTCTTCGATGAGCAGTTCTTC. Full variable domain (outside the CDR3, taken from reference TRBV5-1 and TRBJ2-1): KAGVTQTPRYLIKTRGQQVTLSCSPISGHRSVSWYQQTPGQGLQFLFEYFSETQRNKGNFPGRFSGRQFSNSRSEMNVSTLELGDSALYLCASSFFDEQFFGPGTRLTVL.

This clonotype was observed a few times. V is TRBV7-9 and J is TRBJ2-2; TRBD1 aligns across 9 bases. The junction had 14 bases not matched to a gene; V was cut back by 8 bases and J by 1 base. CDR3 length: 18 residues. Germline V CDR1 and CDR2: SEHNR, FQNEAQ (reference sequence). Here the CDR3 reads CASFVNPGTGKNTGELFF. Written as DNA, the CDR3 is TGTGCCAGCTTCGTTAACCCCGGGACAGGGAAGAACACCGGGGAGCTGTTTTTT.

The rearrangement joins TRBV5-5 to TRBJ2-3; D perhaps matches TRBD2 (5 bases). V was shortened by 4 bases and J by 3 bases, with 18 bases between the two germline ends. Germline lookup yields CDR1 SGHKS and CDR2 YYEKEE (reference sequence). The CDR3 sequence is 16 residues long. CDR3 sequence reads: CASSPRGSQATDTQYF. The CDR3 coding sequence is TGTGCCAGCAGCCCCCGTGGGAGCCAGGCGACAGATACGCAGTATTTT.

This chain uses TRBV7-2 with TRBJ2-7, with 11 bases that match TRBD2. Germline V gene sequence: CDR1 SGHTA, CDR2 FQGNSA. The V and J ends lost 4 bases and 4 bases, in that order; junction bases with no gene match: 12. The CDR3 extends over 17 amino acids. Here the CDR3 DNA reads TGTGCCAGCAGCTCTCCGACTAGCGGGGTGTGGGGTTACGAGCAGTACTTC. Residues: CASSSPTSGVWGYEQYF.

The CDR3 nucleotides are TGTGCCATCAGTGGACCGGGACTGTCTGGAAACACCATATATTTT. Translating gives CAISGPGLSGNTIYF. The gene calls are TRBV10-3 and TRBJ1-3; possible D gene TRBD1, 5 bases. V was trimmed by 4 bases and J by 1 base, leaving 11 bases between them. Germline CDR1 and CDR2: ENHRY and SYGVKD. The CDR3 covers 15 residues.

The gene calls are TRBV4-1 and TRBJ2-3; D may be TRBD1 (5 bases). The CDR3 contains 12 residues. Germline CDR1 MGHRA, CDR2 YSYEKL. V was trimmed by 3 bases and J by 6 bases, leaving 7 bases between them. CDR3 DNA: TGCGCCAGCAGCCATGGGGCGGATACGCAGTATTTT. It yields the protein CASSHGADTQYF.

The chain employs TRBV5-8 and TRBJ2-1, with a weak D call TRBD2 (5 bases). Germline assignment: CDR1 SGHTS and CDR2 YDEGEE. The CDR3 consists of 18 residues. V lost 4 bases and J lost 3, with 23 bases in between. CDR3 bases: TGTGCCAGCAGCCCAACTAGTCTAGGCCCCGGCCTCTACAATGAGCAGTTCTTC. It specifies CASSPTSLGPGLYNEQFF.

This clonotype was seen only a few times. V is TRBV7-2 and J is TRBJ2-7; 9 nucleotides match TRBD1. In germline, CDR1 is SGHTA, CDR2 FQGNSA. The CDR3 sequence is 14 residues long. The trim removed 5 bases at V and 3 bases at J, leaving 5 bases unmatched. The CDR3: CASSPLGQGYEQYV. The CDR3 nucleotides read TGTGCCAGCAGCCCCCTGGGACAGGGCTACGAGCAGTACGTC.

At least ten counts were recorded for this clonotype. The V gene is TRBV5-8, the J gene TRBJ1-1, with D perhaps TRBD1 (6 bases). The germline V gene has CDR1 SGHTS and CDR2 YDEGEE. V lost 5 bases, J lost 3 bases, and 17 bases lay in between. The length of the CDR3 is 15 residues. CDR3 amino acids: CASSEPGTRDTEAFF. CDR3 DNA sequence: TGTGCCAGCAGTGAACCCGGGACAAGGGACACTGAAGCTTTCTTT.

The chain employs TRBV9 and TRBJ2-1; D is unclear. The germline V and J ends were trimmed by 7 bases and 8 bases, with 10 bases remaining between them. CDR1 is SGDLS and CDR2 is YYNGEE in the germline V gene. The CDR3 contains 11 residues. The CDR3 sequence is CASGQLDEQFF. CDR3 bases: TGTGCCAGCGGTCAGCTGGATGAGCAGTTCTTC.

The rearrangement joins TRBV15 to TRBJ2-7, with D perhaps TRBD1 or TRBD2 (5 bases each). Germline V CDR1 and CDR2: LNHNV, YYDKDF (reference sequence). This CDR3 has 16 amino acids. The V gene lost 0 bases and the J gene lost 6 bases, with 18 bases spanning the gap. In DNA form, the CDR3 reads TGTGCCACCAGCAGAGACGAAGGGGCCCTGAGGGGCGAGCAGTACTTC. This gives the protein CATSRDEGALRGEQYF.

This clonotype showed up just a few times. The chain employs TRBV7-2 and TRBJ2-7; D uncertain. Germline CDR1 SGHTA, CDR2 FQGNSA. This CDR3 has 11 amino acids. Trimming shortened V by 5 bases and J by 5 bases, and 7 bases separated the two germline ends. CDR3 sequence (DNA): TGTGCCAGCAGCCCCGCCAACGAGCAGTACGTC. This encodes CASSPANEQYV.

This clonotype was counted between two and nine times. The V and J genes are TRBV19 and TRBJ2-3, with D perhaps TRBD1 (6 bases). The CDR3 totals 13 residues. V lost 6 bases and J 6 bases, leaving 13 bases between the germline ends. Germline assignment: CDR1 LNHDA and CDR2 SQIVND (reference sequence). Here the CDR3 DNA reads TGTGCCAGTAGCATACAGGGCCGTGATACGCAGTATTTT. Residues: CASSIQGRDTQYF.

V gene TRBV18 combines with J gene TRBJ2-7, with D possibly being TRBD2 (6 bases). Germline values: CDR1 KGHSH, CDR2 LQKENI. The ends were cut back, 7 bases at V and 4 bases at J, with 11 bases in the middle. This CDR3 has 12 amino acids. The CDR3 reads CASLAEGYEQYF. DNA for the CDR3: TGTGCCAGCTTGGCGGAGGGGTACGAGCAGTACTTC. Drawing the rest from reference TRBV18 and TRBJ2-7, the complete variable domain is NAGVMQNPRHLVRRRGQEARLRCSPMKGHSHVYWYRQLPEEGLKFMVYLQKENIIDESGMPKERFSAEFPKEGPSILRIQQVVRGDSAAYFCASLAEGYEQYFGPGTRLTVT.

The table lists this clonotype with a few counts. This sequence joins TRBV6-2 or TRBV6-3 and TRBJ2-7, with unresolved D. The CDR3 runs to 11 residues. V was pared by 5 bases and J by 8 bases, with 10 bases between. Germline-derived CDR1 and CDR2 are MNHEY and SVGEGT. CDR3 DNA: TGTGCCAGCAGTCTGAGTCAGCAGCAGTACTTC. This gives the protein CASSLSQQQYF.

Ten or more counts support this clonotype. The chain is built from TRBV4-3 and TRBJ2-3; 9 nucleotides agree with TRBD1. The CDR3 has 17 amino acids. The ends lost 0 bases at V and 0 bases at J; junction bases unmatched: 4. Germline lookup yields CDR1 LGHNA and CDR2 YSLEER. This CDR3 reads CASSQDRTGASTDTQYF. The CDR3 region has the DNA TGCGCCAGCAGCCAAGATAGGACAGGGGCGAGCACAGATACGCAGTATTTT.